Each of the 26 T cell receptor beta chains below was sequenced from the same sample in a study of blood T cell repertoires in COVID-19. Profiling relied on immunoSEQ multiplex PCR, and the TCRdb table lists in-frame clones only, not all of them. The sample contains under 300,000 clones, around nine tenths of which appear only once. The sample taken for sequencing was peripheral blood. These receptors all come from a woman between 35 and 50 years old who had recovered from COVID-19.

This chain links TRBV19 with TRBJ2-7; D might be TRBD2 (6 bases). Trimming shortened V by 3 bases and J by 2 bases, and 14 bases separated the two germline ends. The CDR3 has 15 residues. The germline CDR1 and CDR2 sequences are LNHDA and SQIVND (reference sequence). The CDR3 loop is CASSIGPGGAYEQYF. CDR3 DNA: TGTGCCAGTAGTATTGGGCCCGGGGGAGCCTACGAGCAGTACTTC.

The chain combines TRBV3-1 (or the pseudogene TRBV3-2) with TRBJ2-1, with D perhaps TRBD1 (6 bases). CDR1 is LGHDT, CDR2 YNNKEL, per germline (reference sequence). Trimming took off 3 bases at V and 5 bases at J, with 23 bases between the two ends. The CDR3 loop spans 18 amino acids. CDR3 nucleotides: TGTGCCAGCAGCCATAGGGGATTACAGGGAGCGTCCCACAATGAGCAGTTCTTC. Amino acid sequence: CASSHRGLQGASHNEQFF.

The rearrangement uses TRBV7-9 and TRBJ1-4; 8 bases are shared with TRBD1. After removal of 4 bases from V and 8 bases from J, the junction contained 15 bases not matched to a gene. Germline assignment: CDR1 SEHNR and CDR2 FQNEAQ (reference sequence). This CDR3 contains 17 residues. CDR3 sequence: CASSSDRGRGGGEKLFF. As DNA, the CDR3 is TGTGCCAGCAGCTCCGACAGGGGTCGGGGAGGGGGAGAAAAACTGTTTTTT.

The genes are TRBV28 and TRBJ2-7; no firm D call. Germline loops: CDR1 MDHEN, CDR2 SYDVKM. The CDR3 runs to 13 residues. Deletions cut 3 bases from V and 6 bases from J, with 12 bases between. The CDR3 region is CASSFEAPGEQYF. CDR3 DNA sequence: TGTGCCAGCAGTTTCGAAGCCCCGGGCGAGCAGTACTTC.

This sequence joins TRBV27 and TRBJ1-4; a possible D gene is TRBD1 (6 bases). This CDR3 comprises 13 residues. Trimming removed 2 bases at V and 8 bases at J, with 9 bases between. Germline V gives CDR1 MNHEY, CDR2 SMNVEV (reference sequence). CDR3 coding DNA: TGTGCCAGCAGTTTAGGACAGTCAGAAAAACTGTTTTTT. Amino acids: CASSLGQSEKLFF.

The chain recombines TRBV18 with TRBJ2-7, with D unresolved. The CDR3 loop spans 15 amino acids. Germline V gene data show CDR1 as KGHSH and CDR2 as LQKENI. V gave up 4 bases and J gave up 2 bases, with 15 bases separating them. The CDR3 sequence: CASSLYGDAAYEQYF. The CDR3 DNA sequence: TGTGCCAGCTCACTCTACGGAGACGCAGCCTACGAGCAGTACTTC.

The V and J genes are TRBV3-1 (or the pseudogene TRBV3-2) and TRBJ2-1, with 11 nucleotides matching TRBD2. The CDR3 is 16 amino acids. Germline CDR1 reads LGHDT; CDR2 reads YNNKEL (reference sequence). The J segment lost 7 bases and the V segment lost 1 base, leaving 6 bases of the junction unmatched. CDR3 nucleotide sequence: TGTGCCAGCAGCCAAGGTACTAGCGGGAGACGGAATGAGCAGTTCTTC. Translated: CASSQGTSGRRNEQFF.

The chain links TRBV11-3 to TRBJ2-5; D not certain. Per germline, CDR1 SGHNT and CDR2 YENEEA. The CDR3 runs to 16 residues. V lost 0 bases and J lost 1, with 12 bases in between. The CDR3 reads CASSLEQTRVQETQYF. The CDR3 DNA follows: TGTGCCAGCAGCTTAGAGCAGACAAGAGTCCAAGAGACCCAGTACTTC.

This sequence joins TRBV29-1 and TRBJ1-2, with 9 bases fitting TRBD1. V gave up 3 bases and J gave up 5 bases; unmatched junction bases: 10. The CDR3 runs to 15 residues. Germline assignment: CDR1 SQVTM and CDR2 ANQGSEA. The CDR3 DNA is TGCAGCGTTGAGAGTCAAGAGACAGGGGGATATGGCTACACCTTC. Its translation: CSVESQETGGYGYTF.

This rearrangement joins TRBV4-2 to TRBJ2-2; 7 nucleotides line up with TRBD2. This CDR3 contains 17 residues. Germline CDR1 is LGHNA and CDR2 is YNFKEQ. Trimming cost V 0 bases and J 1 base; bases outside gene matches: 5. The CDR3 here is CASSQDTAGENTGELFF. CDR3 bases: TGTGCCAGCAGCCAAGATACGGCGGGGGAGAACACCGGGGAGCTGTTTTTT.

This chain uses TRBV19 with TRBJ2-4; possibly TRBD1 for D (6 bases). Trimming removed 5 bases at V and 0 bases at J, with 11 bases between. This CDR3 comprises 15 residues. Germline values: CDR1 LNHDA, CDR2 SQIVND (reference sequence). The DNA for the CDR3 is TGTGCCAGTAGTGCCCCGACAGGAGCCAAAAACATTCAGTACTTC. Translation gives CASSAPTGAKNIQYF.

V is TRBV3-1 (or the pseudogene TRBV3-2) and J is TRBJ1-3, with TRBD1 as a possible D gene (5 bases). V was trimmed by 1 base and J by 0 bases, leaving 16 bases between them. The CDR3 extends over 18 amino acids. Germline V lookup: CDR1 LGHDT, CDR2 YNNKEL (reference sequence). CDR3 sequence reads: CASSQGLGEVGSGNTIYF. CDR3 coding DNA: TGTGCCAGCAGCCAAGGTTTAGGGGAAGTCGGCTCTGGAAACACCATATATTTT.

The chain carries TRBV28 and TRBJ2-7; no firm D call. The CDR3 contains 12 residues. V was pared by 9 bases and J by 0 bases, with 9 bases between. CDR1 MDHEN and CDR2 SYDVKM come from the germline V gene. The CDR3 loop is CASVKFSYEQYF. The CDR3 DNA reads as TGTGCCAGTGTAAAATTCTCCTACGAGCAGTACTTC. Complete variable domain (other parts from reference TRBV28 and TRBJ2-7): DVKVTQSSRYLVKRTGEKVFLECVQDMDHENMFWYRQDPGLGLRLIYFSYDVKMKEKGDIPEGYSVSREKKERFSLILESASTNQTSMYLCASVKFSYEQYFGPGTRLTVT.

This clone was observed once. The CDR3 reads CASSEGLWETQYF. CDR3 in DNA: TGTGCCAGCAGTGAAGGACTATGGGAGACCCAGTACTTC. V is TRBV2 and J is TRBJ2-5; possible D gene TRBD2, 5 bases. Trimming pared 1 base from V and 5 bases from J, leaving 8 bases between. The CDR3 sequence is 13 residues long. Germline-derived CDR1 and CDR2 are SNHLY and FYNNEI. The full variable domain, with the rest looked up from reference TRBV2 and TRBJ2-5, is EPEVTQTPSHQVTQMGQEVILRCVPISNHLYFYWYRQILGQKVEFLVSFYNNEISEKSEIFDDQFSVERPDGSNFTLKIRSTKLEDSAMYFCASSEGLWETQYFGPGTRLLVL.

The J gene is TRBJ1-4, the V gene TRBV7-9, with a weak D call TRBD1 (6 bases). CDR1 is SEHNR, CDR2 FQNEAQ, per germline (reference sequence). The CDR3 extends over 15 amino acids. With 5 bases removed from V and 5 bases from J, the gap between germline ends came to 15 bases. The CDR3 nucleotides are TGTGCCAGCAGCGGCAGGGGTTCCCTCAATGAAAAACTGTTTTTT. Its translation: CASSGRGSLNEKLFF.

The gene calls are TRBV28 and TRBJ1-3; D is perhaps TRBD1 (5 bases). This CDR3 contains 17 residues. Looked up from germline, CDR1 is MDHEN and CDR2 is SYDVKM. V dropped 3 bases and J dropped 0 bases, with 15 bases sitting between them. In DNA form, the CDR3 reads TGTGCCAGCAGTTTTTCCACAGGCTCCAACTCTGGAAACACCATATATTTT. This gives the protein CASSFSTGSNSGNTIYF.

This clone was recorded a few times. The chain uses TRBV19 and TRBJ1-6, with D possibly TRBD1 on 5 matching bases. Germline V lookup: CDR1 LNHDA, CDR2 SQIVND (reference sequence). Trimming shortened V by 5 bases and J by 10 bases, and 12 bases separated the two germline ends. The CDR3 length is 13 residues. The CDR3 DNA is TGTGCCAGTAGTTTAACGGGGGGATCACCCCTCCACTTT. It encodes CASSLTGGSPLHF.

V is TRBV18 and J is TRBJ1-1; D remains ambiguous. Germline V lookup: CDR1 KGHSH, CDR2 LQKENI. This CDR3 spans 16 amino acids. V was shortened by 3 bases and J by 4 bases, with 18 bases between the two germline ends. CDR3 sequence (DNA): TGTGCCAGCTCACCGAGGCTCTCAGGAGGAAGCACTGAAGCTTTCTTT. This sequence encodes CASSPRLSGGSTEAFF.

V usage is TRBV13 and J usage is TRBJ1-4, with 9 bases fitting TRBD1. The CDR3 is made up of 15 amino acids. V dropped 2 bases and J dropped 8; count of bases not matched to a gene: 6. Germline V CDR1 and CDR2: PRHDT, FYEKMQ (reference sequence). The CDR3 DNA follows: TGTGCCAGCAGCTTATCGGGACAGGGACGCGAAAAACTGTTTTTT. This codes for CASSLSGQGREKLFF. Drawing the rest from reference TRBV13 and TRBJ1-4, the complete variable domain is AAGVIQSPRHLIKEKRETATLKCYPIPRHDTVYWYQQGPGQDPQFLISFYEKMQSDKGSIPDRFSAQQFSDYHSELNMSSLELGDSALYFCASSLSGQGREKLFFGSGTQLSVL.

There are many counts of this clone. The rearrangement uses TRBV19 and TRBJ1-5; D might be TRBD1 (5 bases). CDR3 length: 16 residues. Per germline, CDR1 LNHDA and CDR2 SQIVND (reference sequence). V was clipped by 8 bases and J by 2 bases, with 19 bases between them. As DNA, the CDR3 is TGTGCCAGTTACCAGGGCGGCAATAGGGGCAATCAGCCCCAGCATTTT. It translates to CASYQGGNRGNQPQHF.

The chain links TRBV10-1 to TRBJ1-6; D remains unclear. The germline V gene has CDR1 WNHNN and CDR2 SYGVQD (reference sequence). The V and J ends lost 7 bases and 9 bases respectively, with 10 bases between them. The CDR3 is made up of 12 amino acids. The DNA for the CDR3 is TGCGCCAGCAATCCACTTACTTCACCCCTCCACTTT. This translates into CASNPLTSPLHF.

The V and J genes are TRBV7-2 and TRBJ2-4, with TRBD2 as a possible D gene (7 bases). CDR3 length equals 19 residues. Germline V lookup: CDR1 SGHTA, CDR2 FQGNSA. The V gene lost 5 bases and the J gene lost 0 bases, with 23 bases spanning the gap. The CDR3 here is CASSVDSRGGGIAKNIQYF. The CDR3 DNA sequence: TGTGCCAGCAGCGTGGATTCCAGAGGGGGGGGCATAGCCAAAAACATTCAGTACTTC.

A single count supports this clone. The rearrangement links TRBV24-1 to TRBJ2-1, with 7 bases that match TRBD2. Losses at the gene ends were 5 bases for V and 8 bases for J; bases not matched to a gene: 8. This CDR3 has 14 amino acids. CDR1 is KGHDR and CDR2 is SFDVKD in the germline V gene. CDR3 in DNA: TGTGCCACCAGTGGGGTGGCGGGGGTCGATGAGCAGTTCTTC. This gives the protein CATSGVAGVDEQFF.

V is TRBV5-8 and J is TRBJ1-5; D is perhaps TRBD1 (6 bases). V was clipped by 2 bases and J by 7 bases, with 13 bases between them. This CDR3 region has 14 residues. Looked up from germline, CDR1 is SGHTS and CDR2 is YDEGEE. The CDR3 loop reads CASSFRQVGQPQHF. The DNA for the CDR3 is TGTGCCAGCAGCTTTAGACAGGTGGGGCAGCCCCAGCATTTT.

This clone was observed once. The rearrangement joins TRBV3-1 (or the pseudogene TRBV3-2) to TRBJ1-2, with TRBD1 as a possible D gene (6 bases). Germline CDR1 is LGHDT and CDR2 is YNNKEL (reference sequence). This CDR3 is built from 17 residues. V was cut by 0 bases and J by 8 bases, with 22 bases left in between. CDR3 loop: CASSQDEVFAGVEGYTF. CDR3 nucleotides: TGTGCCAGCAGCCAAGATGAGGTTTTCGCAGGGGTGGAGGGCTACACCTTC.

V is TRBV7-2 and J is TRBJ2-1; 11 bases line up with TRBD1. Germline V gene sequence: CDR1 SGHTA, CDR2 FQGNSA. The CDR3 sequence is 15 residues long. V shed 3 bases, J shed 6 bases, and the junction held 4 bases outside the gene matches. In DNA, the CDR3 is TGTGCCAGCAGCTTGGACAGGGGGCCGTTCAATGAGCAGTTCTTC. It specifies CASSLDRGPFNEQFF.